A selection of T cell receptor beta chains follows, all from one sample in a study of TIL therapy for anti-PD-1-resistant metastatic lung cancer. The table came from immunoSEQ multiplex PCR; TCRdb's copy has only in-frame clones and leaves some out. The sample carries roughly 92,000 clones, just over 65% recorded once. Specimen: tumor tissue, collected at baseline. Source of these receptors: a person aged 25 to 85 with non-small cell lung cancer. CDR3s include the opening cysteine and the closing phenylalanine or tryptophan. A D gene is named only where the DNA matches it firmly. Size is stated for part of the rows, as once, few or many counts, or as a class when the clone is expanded.

CDR3 DNA	CDR3 protein	clone size	J gene	V gene	D gene
TGTGCCAGCAGCTTAGCCGCGGGCTATGAGCAGTTCTTC	CASSLAAGYEQFF	NA	TRBJ2-1	TRBV7-2	NA
TGTGCCAGCAGCTTGTTTCTCCTCCAAGAGACCCAGTACTTC	CASSLFLLQETQYF	NA	TRBJ2-5	TRBV5-5	NA
TGTGCCAGCAGTTTAATACAGGGGGGCAGGACTGAAGCTTTCTTT	CASSLIQGGRTEAFF	NA	TRBJ1-1	TRBV28	TRBD1
TGTGCCAGCAGTCCCTTAGGTCCCTACGAGCAGTACTTC	CASSPLGPYEQYF	NA	TRBJ2-7	TRBV27	NA
TGTGCCAGTAGTATTTCTTTGACATCTGGGGCCAACGTCCTGACTTTC	CASSISLTSGANVLTF	few	TRBJ2-6	TRBV19	NA
TGTGCCAGCAGCCCGAGACAGGGAACGAGAGCTTTCTTT	CASSPRQGTRAFF	NA	TRBJ1-1	TRBV11-2	TRBD1
TGTGCCAGCAGTGAACCAACTAGCGGGGGGGCCCCAGATACGCAGTATTTT	CASSEPTSGGAPDTQYF	few	TRBJ2-3	TRBV2	TRBD2
TGTGCCAGCAGCTTGGATCTTGGGGATTCAAGGGATGGCTACACCTTC	CASSLDLGDSRDGYTF	NA	TRBJ1-2	TRBV5-8	NA
TGTGCCACCAGTGACACCGACAGGCGATCCTTTACAGATACGCAGTATTTT	CATSDTDRRSFTDTQYF	NA	TRBJ2-3	TRBV24-1	NA
TGTGCCAGCAGCTTAAGTCGCGGCTCCTACGAGCAGTACTTC	CASSLSRGSYEQYF	NA	TRBJ2-7	TRBV11-2	NA
TGCGCCAGCAGCCAAGACGACAGGGGAACTTATGGCTACACCTTC	CASSQDDRGTYGYTF	NA	TRBJ1-2	TRBV4-1	TRBD1
TGTGCCAGCAACCCGGGGGCGGGAGGGGCCAACGTCCTGACTTTC	CASNPGAGGANVLTF	NA	TRBJ2-6	TRBV7-8	NA
TGTGCCAGCAGCTCCACGACAGGGGGTATTGGCGAGCAGTACTTC	CASSSTTGGIGEQYF	NA	TRBJ2-7	TRBV7-6	TRBD1
TGTGCCAGCAGTACAGGGAACACTGAAGCTTTCTTT	CASSTGNTEAFF	few	TRBJ1-1	TRBV5-4	NA
TGTGCCACCGAGACAGGGGCGGAAGAGACCCAGTACTTC	CATETGAEETQYF	NA	TRBJ2-5	TRBV10-3	TRBD1
TGTGCCAGCACCGTAAGTTCTGGGGCATCCCATAACTATGGCTACACCTTC	CASTVSSGASHNYGYTF	NA	TRBJ1-2	TRBV9	NA
TGTGCCAGCAGCTTAGAGGGGGTCGCGAACGAGCAGTACTTC	CASSLEGVANEQYF	once	TRBJ2-7	TRBV11-2	NA
TGCGCCAGCAGCTCGGGACAGGCTTGGACCTACGAGCAGTACTTC	CASSSGQAWTYEQYF	few	TRBJ2-7	TRBV5-1	TRBD1